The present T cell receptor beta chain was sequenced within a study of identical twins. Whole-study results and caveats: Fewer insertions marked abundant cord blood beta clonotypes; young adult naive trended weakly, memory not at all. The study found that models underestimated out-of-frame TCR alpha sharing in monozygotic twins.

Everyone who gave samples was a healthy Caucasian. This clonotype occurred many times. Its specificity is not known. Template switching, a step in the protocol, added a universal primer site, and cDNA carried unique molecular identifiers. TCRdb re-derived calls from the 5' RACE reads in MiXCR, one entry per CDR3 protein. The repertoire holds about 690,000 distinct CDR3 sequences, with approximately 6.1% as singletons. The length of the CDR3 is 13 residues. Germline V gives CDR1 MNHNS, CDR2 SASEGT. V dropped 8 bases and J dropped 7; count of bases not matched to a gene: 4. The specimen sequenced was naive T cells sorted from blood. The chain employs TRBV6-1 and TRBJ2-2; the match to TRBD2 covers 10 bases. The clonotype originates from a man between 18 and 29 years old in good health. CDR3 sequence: CASHPSGSGELFF. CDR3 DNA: TGTGCCAGCCATCCTAGCGGGAGCGGGGAGCTGTTTTTT.